These 23 T cell receptor beta chains originate from one sample sequenced in a study of blood T cell repertoires in COVID-19. Repertoires were generated with immunoSEQ multiplex PCR, while TCRdb's copy carries only in-frame clones and drops some. The sample shows 150,000 to 200,000 clones, roughly 80% of them seen only once. Sequencing was done on a sample of peripheral blood. The receptors come from a man in his sixties with acute or convalescent COVID-19.

The chain recombines TRBV5-6 with TRBJ2-1; possibly TRBD2 for D (5 bases). Per the germline V gene, CDR1 is SGHDT and CDR2 is YYEEEE. The germline V and J ends were trimmed by 4 bases and 8 bases, with 10 bases remaining between them. The CDR3 runs 12 residues. CDR3 amino acids: CASSESGDEQFF. The CDR3 region has the DNA TGTGCCAGCAGCGAAAGCGGTGATGAGCAGTTCTTC. The full variable domain, in which reference TRBV5-6 and TRBJ2-1 provide the parts outside the CDR3, is DAGVTQSPTHLIKTRGQQVTLRCSPKSGHDTVSWYQQALGQGPQFIFQYYEEEERQRGNFPDRFSGHQFPNYSSELNVNALLLGDSALYLCASSESGDEQFFGPGTRLTVL.

On this clone: The junction and the germline gene differ at one end; a read error may be behind it. This chain connects TRBV19 to TRBJ2-1; 8 nucleotides match TRBD1. The germline V gene has CDR1 LNHDA and CDR2 SQIVND (reference sequence). The CDR3 is 19 amino acids. The CDR3 reads CAGRNRPNTGGLSYNEQFF. CDR3 nucleotides: TGTGCCGGTAGAAATAGACCCAACACAGGGGGGTTATCCTACAATGAGCAGTTCTTC.

The chain is built from TRBV12-3 or TRBV12-4 and TRBJ2-5; 8 bases map to TRBD1. With 5 bases clipped from V and 9 bases from J, the junction kept 8 bases outside the gene matches. This CDR3 contains 13 residues. CDR3 amino acids: CASSPGQGKAQYF. In DNA, the CDR3 is TGTGCCAGCAGTCCCGGACAGGGTAAGGCCCAGTACTTC.

The rearrangement joins TRBV7-9 to TRBJ1-2, with D tentatively TRBD1 (5 bases). The germline V gene has CDR1 SEHNR and CDR2 FQNEAQ (reference sequence). This CDR3 is 14 amino acids long. The V end was cut by 1 base, the J end by 7 bases, with 13 bases between. The CDR3 reads CASSLGEGTGGYTF. The CDR3 nucleotides read TGTGCCAGCAGCTTAGGGGAGGGGACCGGTGGCTACACCTTC.

This chain uses TRBV19 with TRBJ1-1, with D perhaps TRBD1 (6 bases). V lost 5 bases and J lost 3, with 13 bases in between. Per germline, CDR1 LNHDA and CDR2 SQIVND (reference sequence). The length of the CDR3 is 14 residues. CDR3 in DNA: TGTGCCAGTAGTGCGGAACAGGGAGACACTGAAGCTTTCTTT. As protein: CASSAEQGDTEAFF.

The chain has TRBV29-1 and TRBJ2-3; TRBD1 might be the D (5 bases). There are 14 residues in the CDR3. Looked up from germline, CDR1 is SQVTM and CDR2 is ANQGSEA. With 5 bases removed from V and 4 bases from J, the gap between germline ends came to 16 bases. The CDR3 DNA is TGCAGCGTTTACGACAGCTCTTTCGCAGATACGCAGTATTTT. Its translation: CSVYDSSFADTQYF.

The V call is TRBV27, the J call TRBJ1-5; no firm D call. The germline V and J ends were trimmed by 2 bases and 7 bases, with 9 bases remaining between them. Germline values: CDR1 MNHEY, CDR2 SMNVEV (reference sequence). The CDR3 covers 13 residues. The CDR3 is CASSLGRVQPQHF. CDR3 bases: TGTGCCAGCAGTTTAGGGAGGGTACAGCCCCAGCATTTT.

The gene calls are TRBV6-5 and TRBJ2-7, with 7 nucleotides matching TRBD2. The V gene end was trimmed by 7 bases and the J gene end by 3 bases; junction bases not matched to a gene: 9. Germline assignment: CDR1 MNHEY and CDR2 SVGAGI. The CDR3 spans 14 residues. The CDR3 bases are TGTGCCAGCACCAAAGAGGGAGGGAACTACGAGCAGTACTTC. Amino acids: CASTKEGGNYEQYF.

Regarding this clone: The CDR3 carries no conserved terminal phenylalanine or tryptophan, so it likely arises from a read error. This chain joins TRBV13 and TRBJ2-7; 8 bases align to TRBD2. J lost 1 base, V lost 4 bases, and 9 bases had no gene match. There are 16 residues in the CDR3. Germline V lookup: CDR1 PRHDT, CDR2 FYEKMQ (reference sequence). The CDR3 nucleotides are TGTGCCAGCAGCTCCCCGGGGGTAGCGGGATCCTACGAGCAGTACCTC. It is translated as CASSSPGVAGSYEQYL.

This chain links TRBV7-8 with TRBJ1-1, with 7 bases aligning to TRBD1. The germline gives CDR1 SGHVS, CDR2 FQNEAQ. The CDR3 spans 15 residues. V was pared by 6 bases and J by 5 bases, with 12 bases of the junction left unmatched. CDR3 in DNA: TGTGCCAGCAGTATAGAGACAGGGTTTTGGACTGAAGCTTTCTTT. Translating it yields CASSIETGFWTEAFF.

The genes are TRBV7-2 and TRBJ2-4, with 9 nucleotides matching TRBD2. The length of the CDR3 is 16 residues. V was pared by 1 base and J by 9 bases, with 10 bases of the junction left unmatched. Germline assignment: CDR1 SGHTA and CDR2 FQGNSA. The CDR3 spells CASSLDKGTSPGIQYF. The CDR3 DNA is TGTGCCAGCAGCTTAGATAAAGGGACTAGCCCGGGCATTCAGTACTTC.

A single count supports this clone. The junction differs from germline at one of its ends, possibly a read error. The chain carries TRBV7-2 and TRBJ2-5; D not certain. The CDR3 length is 12 residues. The germline CDR1 and CDR2 sequences are SGHTA and FQGNSA. The CDR3 bases are TGTGCCAGCAGCCCGAACCAGGAGACCCAGTACTTC. Its protein is CASSPNQETQYF.

The chain joins TRBV9 to TRBJ2-3; 7 positions match TRBD2. From germline, CDR1 is SGDLS and CDR2 YYNGEE. Trimming took 4 bases from V and 0 from J; bases not matched to a gene: 8. The CDR3 extends over 16 amino acids. CDR3 sequence reads: CASSLRGVSSTDTQYF. The CDR3, as DNA: TGTGCCAGCAGCCTACGGGGGGTCTCTAGCACAGATACGCAGTATTTT.

DNA for the CDR3: TGCGCCAGCAGCTCACCGACTAGCGGGAGCTCCTACAATGAGCAGTTCTTC. It yields the protein CASSSPTSGSSYNEQFF. V and J are TRBV5-1 and TRBJ2-1; 12 positions agree with TRBD2. Unmatched junction bases numbered 4, after V lost 3 bases and J lost 0 bases. The CDR3 runs to 17 residues. Germline CDR1 SGHRS, CDR2 YFSETQ.

This chain links TRBV7-9 with TRBJ2-5; TRBD2 matches at 8 bases. The CDR3 has 16 residues. Germline CDR1 and CDR2: SEHNR and FQNEAQ (reference sequence). The trim removed 4 bases at V and 4 bases at J, leaving 11 bases unmatched. The CDR3 DNA is TGTGCCAGCAGCTCCCAACCAGCGGGAGTCCCAGAGACCCAGTACTTC. This codes for CASSSQPAGVPETQYF.

CDR3 DNA sequence: TGTGCCAGCACCCGACAGGGGCGGACCTACGAGCAGTACTTC. Encoded protein: CASTRQGRTYEQYF. The chain joins TRBV27 to TRBJ2-7, with TRBD1 matching 8 bases. The V and J ends lost 7 bases and 2 bases, in that order; junction bases with no gene match: 7. The length of the CDR3 is 14 residues. From germline, CDR1 is MNHEY and CDR2 SMNVEV (reference sequence).

This sequence joins TRBV19 and TRBJ1-5, with no clear D. CDR1 LNHDA and CDR2 SQIVND come from the germline V gene (reference sequence). Trimming took 7 bases from V and 4 from J, leaving 20 bases between them. The CDR3 loop spans 16 amino acids. The CDR3 DNA is TGTGCCAGTACCGAGCCGGGGTGGGGTTCTAATCAGCCCCAGCATTTT. Translation: CASTEPGWGSNQPQHF. Looking up the rest from reference TRBV19 and TRBJ1-5 gives the full variable domain: DGGITQSPKYLFRKEGQNVTLSCEQNLNHDAMYWYRQDPGQGLRLIYYSQIVNDFQKGDIAEGYSVSREKKESFPLTVTSAQKNPTAFYLCASTEPGWGSNQPQHFGDGTRLSIL.

This clone was seen a few times. The V call is TRBV5-5, the J call TRBJ2-7; D gene ambiguous. The V gene's germline CDR1 is SGHKS and CDR2 YYEKEE (reference sequence). The CDR3 is 15 amino acids. The V gene lost 1 base and the J gene lost 0 bases, with 11 bases spanning the gap. The CDR3 nucleotides are TGTGCCAGCAGCTTGCAGGTCTTAAGCTCCTACGAGCAGTACTTC. Translating it yields CASSLQVLSSYEQYF.

V usage is TRBV3-1 (or the pseudogene TRBV3-2) and J usage is TRBJ1-2; the D is unclear. CDR3 length equals 14 residues. V lost 4 bases, J lost 7 bases, and 16 bases lay in between. Per the germline V gene, CDR1 is LGHDT and CDR2 is YNNKEL (reference sequence). The CDR3 sequence: CASSRGGMGVGYTF. CDR3 in DNA: TGTGCCAGCAGCCGGGGAGGTATGGGAGTTGGCTACACCTTC.

Only one count was recorded for this clone. The chain carries TRBV11-2 and TRBJ2-5; D is ambiguous. This CDR3 region has 13 residues. Trimming left V 4 bases short and J 1 base short, with 7 bases between. The germline V gene encodes CDR1 SGHAT and CDR2 FQNNGV. The CDR3 spells CASSSLLQETQYF. Written as DNA, the CDR3 is TGTGCCAGCAGCTCCCTCCTCCAAGAGACCCAGTACTTC.

CDR3: CASSQDSPGGYNSPLHF. CDR3 in DNA: TGTGCCAGCAGCCAAGATTCGCCAGGGGGCTATAATTCACCCCTCCACTTT. The chain is built from TRBV4-2 and TRBJ1-6; 7 bases are a match to TRBD1. The CDR3 covers 17 residues. The germline CDR1 and CDR2 sequences are LGHNA and YNFKEQ. With 0 bases clipped from V and 3 bases from J, the junction kept 5 bases outside the gene matches.

The chain has TRBV12-3 or TRBV12-4 and TRBJ2-2; perhaps TRBD2 as D (5 bases). The CDR3 has 13 residues. Between the trimmed V and J ends, which lost 4 bases and 6 bases, there was a span of 9 bases. The CDR3 DNA reads TGTGCCAGCAGTTCGGGCGGGCCCGGGGAGCTGTTTTTT. It specifies CASSSGGPGELFF.

V gene TRBV7-2 combines with J gene TRBJ1-5; D may be TRBD1 (5 bases). The ends were cut back, 4 bases at V and 0 bases at J, with 7 bases in the middle. There are 14 residues in the CDR3. Per germline, CDR1 SGHTA and CDR2 FQGNSA. CDR3 sequence reads: CASSWGVSNQPQHF. CDR3 DNA: TGTGCCAGCAGCTGGGGCGTTAGCAATCAGCCCCAGCATTTT. The full variable domain, in which reference TRBV7-2 and TRBJ1-5 provide the parts outside the CDR3, is GAGVSQSPSNKVTEKGKDVELRCDPISGHTALYWYRQSLGQGLEFLIYFQGNSAPDKSGLPSDRFSAERTGGSVSTLTIQRTQQEDSAVYLCASSWGVSNQPQHFGDGTRLSIL.